The 28 T cell receptor beta chains in this list originate from one sample, sequenced in a study of T-cell reconstitution after alpha-beta-depleted transplantation in children. As it was prepared, the TCRbeta library received unique molecular identifiers. Each CDR3 protein gets one entry after TCRdb re-called the PCR reads with MiXCR. Of some 81,000 distinct CDR3 sequences detected, roughly 15% appear once; the ten largest clones hold about 30%. Specimen: PBMCs, mostly from graft donor cells, collected 180 days after TCRalphabeta/CD19-depleted stem cell transplant. Receptors originate from a male patient between 2 and 10 years old who had a stem cell transplant for acute lymphoblastic leukemia, so the T cells may come from the graft donor.

This clonotype was found many times. CDR3 coding DNA: TGCAGTGCTACCGGACGGCTGAACACTGAAGCTTTCTTT. Encoded protein: CSATGRLNTEAFF. The chain recombines TRBV20-1 with TRBJ1-1; D remains ambiguous. The CDR3 is made up of 13 amino acids. CDR1 DFQATT and CDR2 SNEGSKA come from the germline V gene (reference sequence). Trimming pared 4 bases from V and 0 bases from J, leaving 9 bases between.

This clonotype was seen more than once but under ten times. The chain carries TRBV27 and TRBJ2-7; D may be TRBD2 (6 bases). CDR3 size: 13 residues. V shed 4 bases and J shed 5 bases, with 12 bases lying between them. Germline CDR1 and CDR2: MNHEY and SMNVEV (reference sequence). DNA for the CDR3: TGTGCCAGCAGTTCGGGGGTTCCGGACGAGCAGTACTTC. Its protein product is CASSSGVPDEQYF.

The chain has TRBV7-8 and TRBJ2-1; possible D gene TRBD1, 6 bases. Germline lookup yields CDR1 SGHVS and CDR2 FQNEAQ. CDR3 size: 15 residues. The V gene lost 1 base and the J gene lost 4 bases, with 11 bases spanning the gap. CDR3 nucleotides: TGTGCCAGCAGCTTAGGGCCAGGGGCATACAATGAGCAGTTCTTC. Translation: CASSLGPGAYNEQFF.

There are a few counts of this clonotype. This chain connects TRBV24-1 to TRBJ1-4; TRBD1 matches 9 bases. Losses at the gene ends were 2 bases for V and 6 bases for J; bases not matched to a gene: 3. CDR1 KGHDR and CDR2 SFDVKD come from the germline V gene. CDR3 size: 15 residues. CDR3 sequence (DNA): TGTGCCACCAGTGATTCGGGGACAGGGCATGAAAAACTGTTTTTT. It specifies CATSDSGTGHEKLFF.

J is TRBJ1-1 and V is TRBV6-2 or TRBV6-3; D gene unclear. From germline, CDR1 is MNHEY and CDR2 SVGEGT. CDR3 length: 13 amino acids. Deletions cut 7 bases from V and 6 bases from J, with 15 bases between. The CDR3 DNA reads TGTGCCAGCATCCGAAGGGTGGGCGCTGAAGCTTTCTTT. Its translation is CASIRRVGAEAFF.

The chain recombines TRBV6-6 with TRBJ2-5; the match to TRBD1 covers 8 bases. The CDR3 has 13 residues. From germline, CDR1 is MNHNY and CDR2 SVGAGI (reference sequence). Germline trimming cut 10 bases from V and 5 bases from J; bases unmatched to any gene: 9. The CDR3 nucleotides are TGTGCCACCAGGACAGGGAAATTGGAGACCCAGTACTTC. The encoded protein is CATRTGKLETQYF.

As for this clonotype: One end of the junction fails to match germline, which may point to a read error. V gene TRBV29-1 combines with J gene TRBJ2-3; D is ambiguous. Germline CDR1 SQVTM, CDR2 ANQGSEA. The CDR3 has 13 amino acids. Here the CDR3 DNA reads TGCTGCGTTGAAACCCGACGACGAGATACGCAGTATTTT. Protein sequence: CCVETRRRDTQYF.

The V call is TRBV29-1, the J call TRBJ1-1; D perhaps matches TRBD1 (6 bases). This CDR3 is 12 amino acids long. Trimming pared 4 bases from V and 4 bases from J, leaving 10 bases between. Germline V gene sequence: CDR1 SQVTM, CDR2 ANQGSEA. CDR3 sequence (DNA): TGCAGCGTTGGCCGGGGGCCCACTGAAGCTTTCTTT. It specifies CSVGRGPTEAFF.

The V call is TRBV7-9, the J call TRBJ1-5; D is uncertain. Germline lookup yields CDR1 SEHNR and CDR2 FQNEAQ (reference sequence). V was clipped by 4 bases and J by 1 base, with 14 bases between them. This CDR3 has 16 residues. This CDR3 reads CASSSTRKGSNQPQHF. Written as DNA, the CDR3 is TGTGCCAGCAGCTCGACTCGGAAGGGAAGCAATCAGCCCCAGCATTTT. The entire variable domain, with the rest obtained from reference TRBV7-9 and TRBJ1-5, is as follows: DTGVSQNPRHKITKRGQNVTFRCDPISEHNRLYWYRQTLGQGPEFLTYFQNEAQLEKSRLLSDRFSAERPKGSFSTLEIQRTEQGDSAMYLCASSSTRKGSNQPQHFGDGTRLSIL.

This chain connects TRBV7-9 to TRBJ1-2; TRBD1 aligns across 7 bases. Germline lookup yields CDR1 SEHNR and CDR2 FQNEAQ (reference sequence). Trimming took 0 bases from V and 6 from J; bases not matched to a gene: 7. This CDR3 region has 15 residues. The CDR3 region has the DNA TGTGCCAGCAGCTTAGCGAGGGGGCTGTCGGATGGCTACACCTTC. The encoded protein is CASSLARGLSDGYTF.

The chain employs TRBV7-3 and TRBJ2-3; TRBD2 aligns across 11 bases. Losses at the gene ends were 4 bases for V and 6 bases for J; bases not matched to a gene: 12. Germline-derived CDR1 and CDR2 are SGHTA and FQGTGA. This CDR3 is 17 amino acids long. The CDR3 reads CASSSGSGRGLGDTQYF. CDR3 DNA: TGTGCCAGCAGCTCGGGTAGCGGGAGGGGTCTCGGGGATACGCAGTATTTT.

This clonotype came up a few times. The chain has TRBV20-1 and TRBJ2-2; D gene uncertain. This CDR3 comprises 13 residues. V lost 6 bases and J lost 4, with 12 bases in between. Per germline, CDR1 DFQATT and CDR2 SNEGSKA (reference sequence). CDR3 coding DNA: TGCAGTGCCGCCGGGCCACTCACCGGGGAGCTGTTTTTT. The encoded protein is CSAAGPLTGELFF.

Comments on this clonotype: It may be a read error: a sequence one base away is much more abundant. The V gene is TRBV9, the J gene TRBJ2-7; D is possibly TRBD1 (6 bases). Germline CDR1 is SGDLS and CDR2 is YYNGEE. The CDR3 sequence is 11 residues long. The CDR3 loop is CSSSAGTEQYF. CDR3 DNA sequence: TGTTCCAGCAGCGCCGGGACAGAGCAGTACTTC. The whole variable domain, filled in from reference TRBV9 and TRBJ2-7, reads DSGVTQTPKHLITATGQRVTLRCSPRSGDLSVYWYQQSLDQGLQFLIQYYNGEERAKGNILERFSAQQFPDLHSELNLSSLELGDSALYFCSSSAGTEQYFGPGTRLTVT.

V is TRBV27 and J is TRBJ2-5, with D unclear. Deletions cut 0 bases from V and 5 bases from J, with 13 bases between. The CDR3 runs to 15 residues. Germline CDR1 reads MNHEY; CDR2 reads SMNVEV (reference sequence). CDR3 loop: CASSLSNTPRETQYF. CDR3 sequence (DNA): TGTGCCAGCAGTTTATCGAATACTCCTCGGGAGACCCAGTACTTC.

This chain connects TRBV7-2 to TRBJ1-6; TRBD1 matches 7 bases. With 1 base clipped from V and 10 bases from J, the junction kept 7 bases outside the gene matches. Germline V gene data show CDR1 as SGHTA and CDR2 as FQGNSA. This CDR3 spans 15 amino acids. The CDR3 region is CASSLGWQGGSPLHF. The CDR3 DNA reads TGTGCCAGCAGCTTAGGTTGGCAGGGGGGCTCACCCCTCCACTTT.

The CDR3 nucleotides are TGTGCCAGCAGTCGTATCCGGGGGAAGAGCAATCAGCCCCAGCATTTT. Its protein is CASSRIRGKSNQPQHF. The rearrangement links TRBV27 to TRBJ1-5; D might be TRBD1 (5 bases). V was shortened by 5 bases and J by 1 base, with 15 bases between the two germline ends. The CDR3 is made up of 16 amino acids. Germline-derived CDR1 and CDR2 are MNHEY and SMNVEV (reference sequence).

The chain carries TRBV20-1 and TRBJ1-5, with D unclear. The germline V gene encodes CDR1 DFQATT and CDR2 SNEGSKA (reference sequence). The CDR3 length is 14 residues. Trimming stripped 7 bases from V and 0 bases from J, with 13 bases between. CDR3 sequence reads: CSVGRMISNQPQHF. The CDR3 coding sequence is TGCAGTGTAGGGAGGATGATTAGCAATCAGCCCCAGCATTTT.

Ten or more counts support this clonotype. The CDR3 reads CASGNRGFEQYF. In DNA, the CDR3 is TGCGCCAGCGGCAACCGGGGCTTCGAGCAGTACTTC. This chain uses TRBV5-1 with TRBJ2-7, with D perhaps given as TRBD1 or TRBD2 (5 bases each). Between the trimmed V and J ends, which lost 7 bases and 6 bases, there was a span of 14 bases. The germline V gene has CDR1 SGHRS and CDR2 YFSETQ. This CDR3 is 12 amino acids long.

Ten or more counts support this clonotype. The V call is TRBV28, the J call TRBJ1-5; D not certain. This CDR3 has 14 amino acids. Deletions cut 2 bases from V and 7 bases from J, with 12 bases between. CDR1 is MDHEN, CDR2 SYDVKM, per germline. The CDR3 here is CASSLPVFRQPQHF. The CDR3 nucleotides read TGTGCCAGCAGTTTACCTGTTTTTCGGCAGCCCCAGCATTTT.

At least ten counts were recorded for this clonotype. V and J are TRBV4-3 and TRBJ2-1, with 11 bases lining up with TRBD2. Germline V gene data show CDR1 as LGHNA and CDR2 as YSLEER. The CDR3 spans 16 residues. J gave up 4 bases and V 1 base, and 3 bases lay outside the gene matches. The CDR3 loop reads CASSQAGLAEYNEQFF. The DNA for the CDR3 is TGCGCCAGCAGCCAAGCGGGACTAGCGGAGTACAATGAGCAGTTCTTC.

The genes are TRBV19 and TRBJ2-2, with a weak D call TRBD2 (6 bases). This CDR3 has 16 amino acids. CDR1 and CDR2 from the germline V gene are LNHDA and SQIVND (reference sequence). The V end was cut by 7 bases, the J end by 2 bases, with 17 bases between. CDR3 amino acids: CASTMGGRLNTGELFF. DNA for the CDR3: TGTGCCAGTACCATGGGAGGAAGGCTAAACACCGGGGAGCTGTTTTTT.

This clonotype was seen only a few times. The chain employs TRBV27 and TRBJ2-2; 7 bases line up with TRBD1. J gave up 4 bases and V 3 bases, and 5 bases lay outside the gene matches. The CDR3 contains 15 residues. Germline V gene sequence: CDR1 MNHEY, CDR2 SMNVEV (reference sequence). CDR3 nucleotide sequence: TGTGCCAGCAGTTTTCGAACAGGGGTCACCGGGGAGCTGTTTTTT. It is translated as CASSFRTGVTGELFF.

By share of the sample, this clonotype is medium-sized (0.01 to 0.1%). The rearrangement uses TRBV27 and TRBJ1-5; D may be TRBD1 (5 bases). V was trimmed by 3 bases and J by 5 bases, leaving 11 bases between them. CDR3 length: 14 amino acids. The germline V gene encodes CDR1 MNHEY and CDR2 SMNVEV (reference sequence). CDR3 protein: CASSFNPGYQPQHF. The DNA for the CDR3 is TGTGCCAGCAGTTTCAACCCAGGGTATCAGCCCCAGCATTTT.

V and J are TRBV7-9 and TRBJ1-2; D gene uncertain. V was clipped by 3 bases and J by 8 bases, with 10 bases between them. The CDR3 sequence is 12 residues long. The germline V gene has CDR1 SEHNR and CDR2 FQNEAQ (reference sequence). CDR3 bases: TGTGCCAGCAGCTTGAACAGTCGGGGCTACACCTTC. This gives the protein CASSLNSRGYTF.

In this sample, this clonotype turned up many times. The chain couples TRBV6-2 or TRBV6-3 to TRBJ2-6; D possibly corresponds to TRBD1 (7 bases). CDR1 is MNHEY and CDR2 is SVGEGT in the germline V gene. Between the trimmed V and J ends, which lost 2 bases and 0 bases, there was a span of 11 bases. The CDR3 loop spans 17 amino acids. The DNA of the CDR3 is TGTGCCAGCAGTTACCCAGGGGGAGGCTCTGGGGCCAACGTCCTGACTTTC. This translates into CASSYPGGGSGANVLTF.

As DNA, the CDR3 is TGTGCCAGCAGTTACCCCCAGCCCCAGCATTTT. Protein product: CASSYPQPQHF. This sequence joins TRBV6-2 or TRBV6-3 and TRBJ1-5; no firm D call. This CDR3 spans 11 amino acids. V lost 2 bases and J lost 7, with 3 bases in between. Germline CDR1 MNHEY, CDR2 SVGEGT.

This clonotype came up a few times. This chain links TRBV5-4 with TRBJ1-2; D is unresolved. CDR1 SGHNT and CDR2 YYREEE come from the germline V gene (reference sequence). With 4 bases removed from V and 4 bases from J, the gap between germline ends came to 8 bases. The CDR3 has 12 amino acids. The CDR3 sequence is CASSLDGYGYTF. CDR3 DNA sequence: TGTGCCAGCAGCCTCGACGGCTATGGCTACACCTTC.

This clonotype has a handful of counts. The chain couples TRBV20-1 to TRBJ2-3; D is ambiguous. With 4 bases removed from V and 3 bases from J, the gap between germline ends came to 23 bases. This CDR3 comprises 17 residues. Germline V gene lookup returns CDR1 DFQATT and CDR2 SNEGSKA (reference sequence). CDR3 sequence reads: CSAIKPLTPLRTDTQYF. The CDR3 DNA is TGCAGTGCTATTAAGCCGTTGACTCCCCTGAGGACAGATACGCAGTATTTT.